This TCR beta chain was recovered during a study of T cell responses to AZD1222 COVID-19 vaccine. Study-level background: Second-dose schedules of about 4 or about 12 weeks were combined.

Broader study findings: Reportedly, nearly half of unique spike TCRs recognized epitopes outside B.1.351/B.1.1.7 mutations. No day 14 peak samples; only post-peak repertoires were characterized. Seropositive status at baseline applied to only a handful of AZD1222 recipients.

Here immunoSEQ multiplex PCR was the method, and the copy in TCRdb shows in-frame clones only, minus some. The sample shows approximately 100,000 clones, around nine tenths of them seen only once. Turning to this clone: Antigen unknown.

This sample comprised peripheral blood, obtained on day 0 of AZD1222 vaccination. This clonotype originated in an adult in good health.

In DNA form, the CDR3 reads TGCAGTGCTAGTCAGGGCGTACCCCCCTACAATGAGCAGTTCTTC. The encoded protein is CSASQGVPPYNEQFF. The gene calls are TRBV20-1 and TRBJ2-1; D is possibly TRBD1 (5 bases). V shed 3 bases and J shed 2 bases, with 14 bases lying between them. Germline assignment: CDR1 DFQATT and CDR2 SNEGSKA (reference sequence). CDR3 length: 15 residues.